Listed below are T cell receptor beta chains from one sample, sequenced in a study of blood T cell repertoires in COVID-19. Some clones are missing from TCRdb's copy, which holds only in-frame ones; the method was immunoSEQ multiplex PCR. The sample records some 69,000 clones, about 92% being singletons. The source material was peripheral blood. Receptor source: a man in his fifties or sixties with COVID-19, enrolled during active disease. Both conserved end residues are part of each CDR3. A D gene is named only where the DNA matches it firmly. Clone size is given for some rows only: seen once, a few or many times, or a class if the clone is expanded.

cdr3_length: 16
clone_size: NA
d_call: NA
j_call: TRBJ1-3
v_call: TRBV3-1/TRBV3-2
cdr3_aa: CASSPQGLPSGNTIYF
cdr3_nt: TGTGCCAGCAGCCCTCAGGGACTGCCCTCTGGAAACACCATATATTTT

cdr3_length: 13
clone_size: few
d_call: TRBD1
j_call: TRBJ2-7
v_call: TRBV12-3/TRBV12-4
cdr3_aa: CASSGTGPYEQYF
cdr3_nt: TGTGCCAGCAGCGGGACAGGCCCCTACGAGCAGTACTTC

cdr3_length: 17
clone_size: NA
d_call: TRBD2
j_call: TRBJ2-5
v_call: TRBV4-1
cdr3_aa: CASSLGGGAGNQETQYF
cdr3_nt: TGCGCCAGCAGCCTTGGCGGGGGAGCGGGAAACCAAGAGACCCAGTACTTC

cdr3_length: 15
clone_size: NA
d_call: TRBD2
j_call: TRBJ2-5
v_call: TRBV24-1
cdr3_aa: CATSPGTSGRETQYF
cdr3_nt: TGTGCCACCAGTCCAGGGACTAGCGGGAGGGAGACCCAGTACTTC

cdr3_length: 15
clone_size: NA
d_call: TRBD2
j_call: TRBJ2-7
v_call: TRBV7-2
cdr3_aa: CASSLATSGVYEQYF
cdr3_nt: TGTGCCAGCAGCTTAGCAACTAGCGGGGTTTACGAGCAGTACTTC

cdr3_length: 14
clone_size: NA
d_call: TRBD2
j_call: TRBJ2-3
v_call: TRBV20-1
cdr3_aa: CSASGGEGTDTQYF
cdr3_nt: TGCAGTGCTAGTGGGGGGGAGGGAACAGATACGCAGTATTTT

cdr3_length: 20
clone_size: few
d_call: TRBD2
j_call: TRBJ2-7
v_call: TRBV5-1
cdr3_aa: CASSLGDPYNRASGRYEQYF
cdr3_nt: TGCGCCAGCAGCTTAGGCGATCCCTATAACAGAGCGAGCGGGAGGTACGAGCAGTACTTC

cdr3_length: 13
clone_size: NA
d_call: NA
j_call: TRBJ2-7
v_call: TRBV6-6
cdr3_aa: CASSLDPGSEQYF
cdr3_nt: TGTGCCAGCAGTCTAGACCCCGGGAGCGAGCAGTACTTC

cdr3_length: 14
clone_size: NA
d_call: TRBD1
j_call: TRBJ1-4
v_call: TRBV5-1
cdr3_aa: CASTRGQGVEKLFF
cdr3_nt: TGCGCCAGCACGAGAGGACAGGGAGTTGAAAAACTGTTTTTT

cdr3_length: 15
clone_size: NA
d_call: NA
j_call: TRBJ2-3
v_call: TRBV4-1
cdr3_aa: CASSQAGAGTDTQYF
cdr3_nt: TGCGCCAGCAGCCAAGCGGGAGCTGGCACAGATACGCAGTATTTT

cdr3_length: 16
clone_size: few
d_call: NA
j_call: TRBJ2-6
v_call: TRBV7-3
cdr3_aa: CASTPAVGPGANVLTF
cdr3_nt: TGTGCCAGCACACCCGCTGTGGGGCCTGGGGCCAACGTCCTGACTTTC

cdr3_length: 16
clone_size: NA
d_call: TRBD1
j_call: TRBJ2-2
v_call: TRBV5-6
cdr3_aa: CASSRGTGRNTGELFF
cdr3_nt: TGTGCCAGCAGCCGCGGGACAGGGAGGAACACCGGGGAGCTGTTTTTT

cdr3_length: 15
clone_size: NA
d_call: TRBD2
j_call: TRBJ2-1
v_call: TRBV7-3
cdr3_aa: CASSQAGGGYNEQFF
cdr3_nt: TGTGCCAGCAGCCAAGCGGGGGGCGGCTACAATGAGCAGTTCTTC

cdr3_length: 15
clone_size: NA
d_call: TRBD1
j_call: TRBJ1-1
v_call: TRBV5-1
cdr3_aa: CASSLEGTGTPEAFF
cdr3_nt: TGCGCCAGCAGCTTGGAGGGGACAGGGACCCCTGAAGCTTTCTTT

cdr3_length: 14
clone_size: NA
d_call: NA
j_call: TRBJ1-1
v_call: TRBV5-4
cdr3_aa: CASSETTVREEAFF
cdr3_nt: TGTGCCAGCAGCGAGACGACAGTCAGAGAGGAAGCTTTCTTT

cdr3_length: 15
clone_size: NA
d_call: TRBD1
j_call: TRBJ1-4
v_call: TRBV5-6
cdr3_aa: CASSLVDRANEKLFF
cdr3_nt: TGTGCCAGCAGCTTGGTTGACAGGGCTAATGAAAAACTGTTTTTT

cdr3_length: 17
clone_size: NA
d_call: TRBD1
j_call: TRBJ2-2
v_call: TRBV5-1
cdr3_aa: CASSFGPVRQGAGELFF
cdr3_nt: TGCGCCAGCAGCTTTGGACCGGTACGGCAGGGGGCCGGGGAGCTGTTTTTT

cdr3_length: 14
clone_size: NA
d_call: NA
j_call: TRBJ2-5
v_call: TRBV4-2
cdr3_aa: CASSQVTGWETQYF
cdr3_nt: TGTGCCAGCAGCCAAGTTACGGGGTGGGAGACCCAGTACTTC

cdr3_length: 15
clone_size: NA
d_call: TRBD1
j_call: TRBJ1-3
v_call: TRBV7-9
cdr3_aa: CASPGDRGFGNTIYF
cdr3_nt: TGTGCCAGCCCCGGGGACAGGGGCTTTGGAAACACCATATATTTT

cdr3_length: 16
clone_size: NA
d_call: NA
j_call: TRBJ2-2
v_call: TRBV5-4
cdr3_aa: CASSFGVSAGTGELFF
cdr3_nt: TGTGCCAGCAGCTTCGGGGTCTCAGCGGGCACCGGGGAGCTGTTTTTT

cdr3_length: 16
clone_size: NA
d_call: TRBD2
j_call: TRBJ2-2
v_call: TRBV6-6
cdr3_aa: CASSTRTSTNTGELFF
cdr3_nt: TGTGCCAGCAGTACCCGGACTAGCACGAACACCGGGGAGCTGTTTTTT

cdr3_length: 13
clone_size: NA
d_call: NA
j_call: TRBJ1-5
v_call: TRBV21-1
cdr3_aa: CASKDRGHQPQHF
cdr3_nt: TGTGCCAGCAAAGACAGGGGCCATCAGCCCCAGCATTTT

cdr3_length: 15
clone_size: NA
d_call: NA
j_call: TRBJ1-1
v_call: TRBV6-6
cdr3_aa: CASSPQDGKGTEAFF
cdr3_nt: TGTGCCAGCAGTCCCCAGGACGGGAAAGGCACTGAAGCTTTCTTT

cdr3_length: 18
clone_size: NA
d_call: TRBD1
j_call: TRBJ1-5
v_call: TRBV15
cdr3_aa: CATSRGAISSTGQQPQHF
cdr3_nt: TGTGCCACCAGCAGAGGGGCGATTAGTTCGACAGGGCAACAGCCCCAGCATTTT

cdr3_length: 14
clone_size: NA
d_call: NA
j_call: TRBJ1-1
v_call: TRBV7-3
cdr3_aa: CASSLTARNTEAFF
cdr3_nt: TGTGCCAGCAGCTTAACCGCTAGGAACACTGAAGCTTTCTTT

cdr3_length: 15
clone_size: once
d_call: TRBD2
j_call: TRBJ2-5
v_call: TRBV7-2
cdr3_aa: CASSLGGLTLETQYF
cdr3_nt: TGTGCCAGCAGCTTAGGGGGACTAACACTGGAGACCCAGTACTTC

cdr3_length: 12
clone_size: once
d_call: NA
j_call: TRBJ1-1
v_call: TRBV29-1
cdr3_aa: CSVVVRLAEAFF
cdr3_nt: TGCAGCGTTGTTGTGAGATTAGCTGAAGCTTTCTTT

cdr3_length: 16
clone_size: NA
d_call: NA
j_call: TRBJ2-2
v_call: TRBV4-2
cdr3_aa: CASSQGAGKNTGELFF
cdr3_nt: TGTGCCAGCAGCCAAGGGGCGGGGAAAAACACCGGGGAGCTGTTTTTT

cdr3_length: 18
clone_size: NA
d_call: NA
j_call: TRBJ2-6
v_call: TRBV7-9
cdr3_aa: CASSGTTAPLSGANVLTF
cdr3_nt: TGTGCCAGCAGCGGCACGACAGCTCCCTTATCTGGGGCCAACGTCCTGACTTTC

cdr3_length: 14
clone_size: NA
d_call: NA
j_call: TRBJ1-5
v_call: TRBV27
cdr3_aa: CASSWDITYQPQHF
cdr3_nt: TGTGCCAGCAGTTGGGACATAACTTATCAGCCCCAGCATTTT

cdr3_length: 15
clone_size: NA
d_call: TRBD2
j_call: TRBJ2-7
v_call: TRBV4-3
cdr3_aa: CASSQGGLARVEQYF
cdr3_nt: TGCGCCAGCAGCCAGGGTGGACTAGCCCGGGTCGAGCAGTACTTC

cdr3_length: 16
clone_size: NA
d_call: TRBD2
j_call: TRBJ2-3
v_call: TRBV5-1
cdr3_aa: CASSRMAGGPGDTQYF
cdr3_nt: TGCGCCAGCAGTCGTATGGCGGGAGGGCCTGGAGATACGCAGTATTTT

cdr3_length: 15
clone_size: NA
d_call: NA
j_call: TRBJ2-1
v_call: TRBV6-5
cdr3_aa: CASRRLVQTYNEQFF
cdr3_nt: TGTGCCAGCAGACGATTGGTCCAGACCTACAATGAGCAGTTCTTC

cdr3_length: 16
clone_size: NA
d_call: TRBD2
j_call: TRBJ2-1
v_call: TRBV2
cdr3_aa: CASSERPAGVLNEQFF
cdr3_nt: TGTGCCAGCAGTGAGCGGCCAGCGGGAGTTCTGAATGAGCAGTTCTTC

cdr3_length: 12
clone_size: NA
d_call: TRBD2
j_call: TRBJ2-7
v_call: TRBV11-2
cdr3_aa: CAVLAGAYEQYF
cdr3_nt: TGTGCGGTACTAGCGGGAGCCTACGAGCAGTACTTC

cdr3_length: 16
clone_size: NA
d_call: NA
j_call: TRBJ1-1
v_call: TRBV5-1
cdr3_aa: CASSASSGVRDTEAFF
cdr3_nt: TGCGCCAGCAGCGCATCTTCAGGGGTAAGGGACACTGAAGCTTTCTTT

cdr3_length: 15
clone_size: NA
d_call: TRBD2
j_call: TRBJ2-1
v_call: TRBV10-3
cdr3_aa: CAISDRGGRLNEQFF
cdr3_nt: TGTGCCATCAGTGACCGGGGGGGTAGGCTCAATGAGCAGTTCTTC

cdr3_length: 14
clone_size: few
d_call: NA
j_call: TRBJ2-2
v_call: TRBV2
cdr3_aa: CASSLAGVIGELFF
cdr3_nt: TGTGCCAGCAGTTTGGCAGGGGTGATCGGGGAGCTGTTTTTT

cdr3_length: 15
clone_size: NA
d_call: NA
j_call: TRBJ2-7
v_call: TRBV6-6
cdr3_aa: CASSSPRGLSYEQYF
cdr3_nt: TGTGCCAGCAGTTCTCCTCGCGGCCTCTCCTACGAGCAGTACTTC

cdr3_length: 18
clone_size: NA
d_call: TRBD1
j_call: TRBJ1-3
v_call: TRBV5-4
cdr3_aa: CASSTGTGASGSGNTIYF
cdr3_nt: TGTGCCAGCAGCACCGGGACAGGGGCTTCTGGCTCTGGAAACACCATATATTTT

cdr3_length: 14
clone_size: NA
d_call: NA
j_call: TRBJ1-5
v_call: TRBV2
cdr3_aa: CASNREGSNQPQHF
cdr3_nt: TGTGCCAGCAACAGGGAAGGGAGCAATCAGCCCCAGCATTTT

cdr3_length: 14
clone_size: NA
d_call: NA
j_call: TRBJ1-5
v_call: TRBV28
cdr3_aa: CASSPDNSNQPQHF
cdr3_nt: TGTGCCAGCAGCCCGGACAATAGCAATCAGCCCCAGCATTTT

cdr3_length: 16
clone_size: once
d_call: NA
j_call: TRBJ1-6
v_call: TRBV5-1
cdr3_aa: CASSPGVGGRNSPLHF
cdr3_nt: TGCGCCAGCAGCCCGGGGGTCGGGGGAAGGAATTCACCCCTCCACTTT